This T cell receptor (beta chain) was identified in a study of T cells after yellow fever vaccination. About the study: Low-cell-number fractions underwent preparation using SMART-Seq v4 Ultra Low Input. General observations from the study: Some clonotypes, a small share, were shared between CD4 and CD8 compartments. A weaker secondary response peaked on day 5, the primary on day 15. Most clones from primary vaccination resurfaced after the booster (96% CD4, less than 90% CD8).

Concerning this clonotype itself: The antigen is undetermined.

TCRdb called the 5' RACE reads again in MiXCR, with one record for every CDR3 protein. Among about 320,000 distinct CDR3 sequences, around 10% were seen once, and the ten largest hold approximately 3%. Germline CDR1 and CDR2: LNHDA and SQIVND (reference sequence). The CDR3 contains 14 residues. V was clipped by 9 bases and J by 3 bases, with 17 bases between them. The chain couples TRBV19 to TRBJ1-2; D call uncertain. Specimen: CD4+ T cells sorted from PBMCs, collected 45 days after the yellow fever booster vaccination. This TCR was sampled from a man younger than 30 who received the YFV17D yellow fever vaccine. The CDR3 spells CASTIDGLDYGYTF. DNA of the CDR3: TGTGCCAGCACGATTGACGGTCTAGACTATGGCTACACCTTC.